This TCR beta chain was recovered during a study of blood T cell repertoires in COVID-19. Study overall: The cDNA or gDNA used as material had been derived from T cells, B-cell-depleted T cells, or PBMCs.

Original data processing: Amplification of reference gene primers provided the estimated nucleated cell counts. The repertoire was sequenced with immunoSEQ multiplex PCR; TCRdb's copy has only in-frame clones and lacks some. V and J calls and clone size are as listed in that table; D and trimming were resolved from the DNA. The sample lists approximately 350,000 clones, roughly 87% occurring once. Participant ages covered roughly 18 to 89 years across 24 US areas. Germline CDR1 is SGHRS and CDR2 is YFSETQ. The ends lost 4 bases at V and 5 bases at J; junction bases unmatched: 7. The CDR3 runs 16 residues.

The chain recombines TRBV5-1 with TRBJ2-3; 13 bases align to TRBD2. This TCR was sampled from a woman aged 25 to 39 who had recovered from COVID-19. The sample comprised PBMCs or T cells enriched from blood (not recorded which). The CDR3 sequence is CASSPGTSGILDTQYF. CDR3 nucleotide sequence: TGCGCCAGCAGCCCTGGGACTAGCGGGATTCTAGATACGCAGTATTTT.